The T cell receptor beta chain described here comes from a study of beta chain features in type 1 diabetes. Sequenced material consisted of expressed TCRB transcripts (all of the isolated RNA was reverse transcribed). Generated by immunoSEQ multiplex PCR, the TCRdb table keeps only in-frame clones and is missing some. The sample lists about 390,000 clones, over 9% occurring once. Sampling consisted of one heparinised blood draw per donor, averaging about 116 mL. This clone was recorded a few times. What it binds is unknown. Regarding the study as a whole: An over-representation of cells with high TCR expression could result from cDNA sequencing. Whatever favoring of shorter templates PCR might show would apply equally to patients and controls. Among all four CD4+ subsets, Type 1 diabetes patients had TCRB CDR3s that were moderately but significantly shorter. VDJ junctions from patients with type 1 diabetes contained fewer insertions and more deletions.

The germline CDR1 and CDR2 sequences are SGHNT and YYREEE (reference sequence). This CDR3 contains 14 residues. V was cut by 4 bases and J by 7 bases, with 17 bases left in between. The TCR originated in a man aged 25 to 40 with type 1 diabetes. Material for sequencing was central memory CD4+ T cells from blood. The chain employs TRBV5-4 and TRBJ1-1, with a tentative D call TRBD1 (6 bases). The CDR3 here is CASSDPAGDDEAFF. For the CDR3, the DNA is TGTGCCAGCAGCGACCCAGCAGGGGATGATGAAGCTTTCTTT.